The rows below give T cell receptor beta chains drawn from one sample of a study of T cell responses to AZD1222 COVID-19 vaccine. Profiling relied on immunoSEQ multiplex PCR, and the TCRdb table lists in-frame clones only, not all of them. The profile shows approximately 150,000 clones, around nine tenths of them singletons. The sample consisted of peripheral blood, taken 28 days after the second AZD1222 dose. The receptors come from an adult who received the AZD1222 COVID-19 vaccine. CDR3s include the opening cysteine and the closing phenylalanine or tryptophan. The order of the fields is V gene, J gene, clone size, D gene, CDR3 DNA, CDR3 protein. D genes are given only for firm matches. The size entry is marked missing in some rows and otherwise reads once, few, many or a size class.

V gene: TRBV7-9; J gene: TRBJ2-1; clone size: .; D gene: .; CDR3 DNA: TGTGCCAGCAGCTTAGAGGGAGGACTTCCTTACAATGAGCAGTTCTTC; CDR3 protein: CASSLEGGLPYNEQFF
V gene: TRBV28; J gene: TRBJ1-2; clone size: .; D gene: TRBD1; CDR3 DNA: TGTGCCAGCAGTTCCTACCTGACAGGGCTGCGGCGCCAACTTTATGGCTACACCTTC; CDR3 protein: CASSSYLTGLRRQLYGYTF
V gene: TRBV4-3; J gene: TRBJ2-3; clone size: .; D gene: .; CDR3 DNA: TGCGCCAGCAGCCAAGAAAGTGACAGCACAGATACGCAGTATTTT; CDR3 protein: CASSQESDSTDTQYF
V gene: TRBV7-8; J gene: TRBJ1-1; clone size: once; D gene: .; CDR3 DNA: TGTGCCAGCAGCTTAGCTAAACCTGAAGCTTTCTTT; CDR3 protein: CASSLAKPEAFF
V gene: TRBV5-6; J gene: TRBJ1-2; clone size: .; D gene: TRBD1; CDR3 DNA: TGTGCCAGCAGCACTGGGACAGGCCCCGAAGGCTACACCTTC; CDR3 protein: CASSTGTGPEGYTF
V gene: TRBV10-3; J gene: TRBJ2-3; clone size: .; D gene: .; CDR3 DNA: TGTGCCATCAGTGAGGGGGGAGTCACAGATACGCAGTATTTT; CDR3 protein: CAISEGGVTDTQYF
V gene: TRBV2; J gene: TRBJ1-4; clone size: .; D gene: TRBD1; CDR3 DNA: TGTGCCAGCAGCGTGGTTCGGACAGGGGAGAATGAAAAACTGTTTTTT; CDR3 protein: CASSVVRTGENEKLFF
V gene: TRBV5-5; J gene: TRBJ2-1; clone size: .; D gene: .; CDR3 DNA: TGTGCCAGCAGCTTTGTAGCGGATGGGAATGAGCAGTTCTTC; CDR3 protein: CASSFVADGNEQFF
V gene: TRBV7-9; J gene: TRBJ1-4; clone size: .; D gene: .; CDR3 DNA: TGTGCCAGCAGCTTAGCGCTGGGCGGCGCAACTAATGAAAAACTGTTTTTT; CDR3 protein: CASSLALGGATNEKLFF
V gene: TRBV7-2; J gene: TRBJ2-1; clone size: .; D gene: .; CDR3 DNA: TGTGCCAGCAGCGCCTCCTACAATGAGCAGTTCTTC; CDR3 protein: CASSASYNEQFF
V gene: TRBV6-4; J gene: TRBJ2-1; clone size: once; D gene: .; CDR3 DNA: TGTGCCAGCTCATTACGTTTGGGTTCCTACAATGAGCAGTTCTTC; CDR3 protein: CASSLRLGSYNEQFF
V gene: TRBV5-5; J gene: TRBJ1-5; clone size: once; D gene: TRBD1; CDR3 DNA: TGTGCCAGCAGCTTGTGGACAGGGGATCAGCCCCAGCATTTT; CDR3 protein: CASSLWTGDQPQHF
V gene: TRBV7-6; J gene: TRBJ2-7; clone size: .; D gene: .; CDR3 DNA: TGTGCCAGCAGCTTAGGGGTAGGGGCTTCCTACGAGCAGTACTTC; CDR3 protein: CASSLGVGASYEQYF
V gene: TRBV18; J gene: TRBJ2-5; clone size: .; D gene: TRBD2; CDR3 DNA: TGTGCCAGCTCACTCTATGGGGCTAGCGGACTCCAAGAGACCCAGTACTTC; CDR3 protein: CASSLYGASGLQETQYF
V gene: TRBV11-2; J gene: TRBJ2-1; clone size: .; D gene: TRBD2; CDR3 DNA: TGTGCCAGCAGCTCCCGGACTAGCGGGGGGTCCAATGAGCAGTTCTTC; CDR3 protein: CASSSRTSGGSNEQFF
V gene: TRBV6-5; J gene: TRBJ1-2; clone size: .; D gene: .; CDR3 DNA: TGTGCCAGCAGTTACTCTGGGGATGGCTACACCTTC; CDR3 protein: CASSYSGDGYTF
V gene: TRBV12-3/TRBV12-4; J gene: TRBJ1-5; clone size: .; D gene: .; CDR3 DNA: TGTGCCAGCAGGTCAAACAGAAATCAGCCCCAGCATTTT; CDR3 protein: CASRSNRNQPQHF
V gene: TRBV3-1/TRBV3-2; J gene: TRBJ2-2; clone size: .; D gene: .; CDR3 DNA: TGTGCCAGCAGCCAAGCAAGCGGGAACACCGGGGAGCTGTTTTTT; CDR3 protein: CASSQASGNTGELFF
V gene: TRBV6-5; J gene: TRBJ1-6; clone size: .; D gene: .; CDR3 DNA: TGTGCCAGCAGTTACCTTACAGGGAGAGGGTCACCCCTCCACTTT; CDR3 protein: CASSYLTGRGSPLHF
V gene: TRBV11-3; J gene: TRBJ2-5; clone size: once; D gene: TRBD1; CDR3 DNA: TGTGCCAGCAGCCCCGGGACAGTCCACCAAGAGACCCAGTACTTC; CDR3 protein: CASSPGTVHQETQYF
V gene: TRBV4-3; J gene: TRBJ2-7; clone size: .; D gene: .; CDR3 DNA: TGCGCCAGCAGCCAAGGACTAGTCAGCTACGAGCAGTACTTC; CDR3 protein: CASSQGLVSYEQYF
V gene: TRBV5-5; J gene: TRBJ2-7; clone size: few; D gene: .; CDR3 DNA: TGTGCCAGCAGCTCAGCCAAGGGGGTGTACGAGCAGTACTTC; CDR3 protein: CASSSAKGVYEQYF
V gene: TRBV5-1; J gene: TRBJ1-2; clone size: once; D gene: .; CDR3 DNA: TGCGCCAGCAGCTTCTCCAGGGATGCTGGCTACACCTTC; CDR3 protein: CASSFSRDAGYTF
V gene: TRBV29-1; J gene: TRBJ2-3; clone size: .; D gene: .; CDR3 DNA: TGCAGCGGGGTATTGGTCGGCACAGATACGCAGTATTTT; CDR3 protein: CSGVLVGTDTQYF
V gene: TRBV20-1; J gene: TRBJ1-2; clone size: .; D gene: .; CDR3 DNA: TGCAGTGCCCCAGGGGGCTACACCTTC; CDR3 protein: CSAPGGYTF
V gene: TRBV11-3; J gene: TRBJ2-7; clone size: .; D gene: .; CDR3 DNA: TGTGCCAGCAGCCCGGAAGCGGGCCACTACGAGCAGTACTTC; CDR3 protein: CASSPEAGHYEQYF
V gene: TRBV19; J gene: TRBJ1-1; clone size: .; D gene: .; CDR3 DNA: TGTGCCAGTAGTATGGGGGAAGGGAAGGGATATAGTGGCACTGAAGCTTTCTTT; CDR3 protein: CASSMGEGKGYSGTEAFF
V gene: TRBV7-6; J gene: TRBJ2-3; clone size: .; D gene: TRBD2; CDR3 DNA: TGTGCCAGCAGCACGACTAGCGGGGGCACAGATACGCAGTATTTT; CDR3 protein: CASSTTSGGTDTQYF
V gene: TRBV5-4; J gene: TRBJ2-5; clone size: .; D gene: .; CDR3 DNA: TGTGCCAGCAGCTTAATGACCGCAGAGACCCAGTACTTC; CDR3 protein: CASSLMTAETQYF
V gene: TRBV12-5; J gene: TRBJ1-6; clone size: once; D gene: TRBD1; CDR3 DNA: TGTGCTAGTGGGACAGGGTTCGACTATAATTCACCCCTCCACTTT; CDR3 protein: CASGTGFDYNSPLHF
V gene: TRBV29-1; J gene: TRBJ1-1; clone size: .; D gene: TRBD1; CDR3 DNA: TGCAGCGTAAGACAGGGTGGGAACACTGAAGCTTTCTTT; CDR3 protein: CSVRQGGNTEAFF
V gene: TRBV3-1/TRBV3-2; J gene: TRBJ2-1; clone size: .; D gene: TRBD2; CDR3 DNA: TGTGCCAGCAGCCAACCCCTGCTAGCGGGGCCCCACAATGAGCAGTTCTTC; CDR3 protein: CASSQPLLAGPHNEQFF
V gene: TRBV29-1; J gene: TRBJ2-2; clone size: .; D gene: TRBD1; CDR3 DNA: TGCAGCGTTCGGGGGACAGGGAGCGACCACGCCGGGGAGCTGTTTTTT; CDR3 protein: CSVRGTGSDHAGELFF
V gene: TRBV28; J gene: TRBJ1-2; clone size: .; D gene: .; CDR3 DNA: TGTGCCTCTTCCGGGGCCTTAAATTACTATGGCTACACCTTC; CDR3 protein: CASSGALNYYGYTF
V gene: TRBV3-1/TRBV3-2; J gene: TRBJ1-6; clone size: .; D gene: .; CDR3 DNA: TGTGCCAGCAGCGTCCGGGCCGCTAATTCACCCCTCCACTTT; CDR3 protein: CASSVRAANSPLHF
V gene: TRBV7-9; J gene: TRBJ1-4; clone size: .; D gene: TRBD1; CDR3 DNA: TGTGCCAGCAGCCACAGGGGTTCTGAAAAACTGTTTTTT; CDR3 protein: CASSHRGSEKLFF
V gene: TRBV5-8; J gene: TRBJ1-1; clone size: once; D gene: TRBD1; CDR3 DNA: TGTGCCAGCAGCTTGGAGTCGGGACAGGGGGCGAAGACTGAAGCTTTCTTT; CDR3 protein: CASSLESGQGAKTEAFF
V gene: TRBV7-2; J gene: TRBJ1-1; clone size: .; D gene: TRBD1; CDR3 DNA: TGTGCCAGCAGCCGCGACGGGACAGGGGAGAACACTGAAGCTTTCTTT; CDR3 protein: CASSRDGTGENTEAFF
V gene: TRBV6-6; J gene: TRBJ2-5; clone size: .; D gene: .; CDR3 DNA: TGTGCCAGCAGACAAACGGAGCTTGGGGCCCAGTACTTC; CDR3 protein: CASRQTELGAQYF
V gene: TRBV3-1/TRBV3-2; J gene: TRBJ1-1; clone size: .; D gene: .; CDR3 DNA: TGTGCCAGCAGCCGGGGCATGAACACTGAAGCTTTCTTT; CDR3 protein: CASSRGMNTEAFF
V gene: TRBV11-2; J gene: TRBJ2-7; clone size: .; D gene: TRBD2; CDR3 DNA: TGTGCCAGCAGCTTAGGGTGGGCTAGCGGGGCCGCCTACGAGCAGTACTTC; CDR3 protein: CASSLGWASGAAYEQYF
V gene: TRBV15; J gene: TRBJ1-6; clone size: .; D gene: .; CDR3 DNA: TGTGCCACCAGCAGAGACAGAGCCTCACCCCTCCACTTT; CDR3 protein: CATSRDRASPLHF
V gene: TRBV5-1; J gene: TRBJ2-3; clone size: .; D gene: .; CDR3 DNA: TGCGCCTCTGGGGCCCAGGGTTTATCAGATACGCAGTATTTT; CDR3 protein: CASGAQGLSDTQYF
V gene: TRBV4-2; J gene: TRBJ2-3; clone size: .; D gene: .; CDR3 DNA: TGTGCCAGCAGCCAAGGTTCTAGCAACACAGATACGCAGTATTTT; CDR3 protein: CASSQGSSNTDTQYF
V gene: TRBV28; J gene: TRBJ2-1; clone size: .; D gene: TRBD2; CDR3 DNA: TGTGCCATCTGGACTAGCGGGAGGGATGAGCAGTTCTTC; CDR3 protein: CAIWTSGRDEQFF
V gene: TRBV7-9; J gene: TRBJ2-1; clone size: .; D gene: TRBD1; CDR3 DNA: TGTGCCAGCAGCGAAGGGACAGGGGGCTCCTACAATGAGCAGTTCTTC; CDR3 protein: CASSEGTGGSYNEQFF